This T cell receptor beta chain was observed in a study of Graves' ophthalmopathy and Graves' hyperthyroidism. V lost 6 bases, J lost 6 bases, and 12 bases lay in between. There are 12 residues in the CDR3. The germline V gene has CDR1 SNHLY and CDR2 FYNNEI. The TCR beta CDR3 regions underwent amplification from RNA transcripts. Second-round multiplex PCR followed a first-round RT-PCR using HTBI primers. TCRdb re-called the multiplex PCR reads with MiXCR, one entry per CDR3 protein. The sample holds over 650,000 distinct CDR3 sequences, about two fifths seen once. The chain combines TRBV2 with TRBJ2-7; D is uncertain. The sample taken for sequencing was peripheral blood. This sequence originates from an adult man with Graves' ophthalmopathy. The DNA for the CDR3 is TGTGCCAGCAGGTCCAATGGTGGCGAGCAGTACTTC. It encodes CASRSNGGEQYF.